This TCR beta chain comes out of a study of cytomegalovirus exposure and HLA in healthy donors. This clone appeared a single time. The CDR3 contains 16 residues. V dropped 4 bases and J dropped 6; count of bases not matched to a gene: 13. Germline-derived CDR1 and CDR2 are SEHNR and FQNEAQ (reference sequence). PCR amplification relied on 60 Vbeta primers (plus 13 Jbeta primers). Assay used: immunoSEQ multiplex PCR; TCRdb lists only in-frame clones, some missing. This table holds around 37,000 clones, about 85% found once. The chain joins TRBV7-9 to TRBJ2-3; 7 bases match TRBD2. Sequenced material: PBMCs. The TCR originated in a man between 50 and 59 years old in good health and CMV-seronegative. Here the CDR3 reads CASSSPHSRGEDTQYF. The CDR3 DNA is TGTGCCAGCAGCTCTCCGCACAGCCGGGGGGAGGATACGCAGTATTTT.